This record looks at one T cell receptor (beta chain) sequence and its context. The sample is drawn from a study of identical twins. Germline assignment: CDR1 SGHRS and CDR2 YFSETQ. The junction had 3 bases not matched to a gene; V was cut back by 0 bases and J by 4 bases. The length of the CDR3 is 16 residues. TCRdb ran MiXCR on the 5' RACE reads and lists one entry per CDR3 protein. The sample lists hundreds of thousands of distinct CDR3 sequences, less than 25% occurring once. These data were likewise used in another study, on T cells expressing NK-cell markers. From that second work: The authors derived TCR beta repertoires from sorted CD3+CD56+NKG2C+, CD3+CD56+NKG2C- and CD3+CD56-NKG2C+ T cells.

The chain has TRBV5-1 and TRBJ2-1; TRBD2 aligns across 11 bases. This receptor was taken from a woman younger than 35 in good health. The sequenced material came from PBMCs. In DNA form, the CDR3 reads TGCGCCAGCAGCTTGGGCGGGACTAGCGGATACAATGAGCAGTTCTTC. This codes for CASSLGGTSGYNEQFF.